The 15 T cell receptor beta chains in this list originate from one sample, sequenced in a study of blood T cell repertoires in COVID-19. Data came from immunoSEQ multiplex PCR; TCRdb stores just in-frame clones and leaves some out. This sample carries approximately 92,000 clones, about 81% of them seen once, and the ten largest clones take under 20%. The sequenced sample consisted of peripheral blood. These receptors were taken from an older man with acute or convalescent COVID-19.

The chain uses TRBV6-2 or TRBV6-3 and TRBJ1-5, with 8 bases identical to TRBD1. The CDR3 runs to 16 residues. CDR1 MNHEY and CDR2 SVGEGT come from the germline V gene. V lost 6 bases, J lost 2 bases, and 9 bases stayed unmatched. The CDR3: CASRPTGGRGNQPQHF. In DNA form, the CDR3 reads TGTGCCAGCAGGCCTACAGGGGGTCGAGGCAATCAGCCCCAGCATTTT.

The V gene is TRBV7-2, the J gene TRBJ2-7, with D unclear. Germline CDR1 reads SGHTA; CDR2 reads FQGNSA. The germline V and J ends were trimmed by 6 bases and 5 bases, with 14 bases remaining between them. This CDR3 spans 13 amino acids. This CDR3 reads CASSPRNFHEQYF. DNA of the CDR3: TGTGCCAGCAGTCCTAGAAACTTCCACGAGCAGTACTTC.

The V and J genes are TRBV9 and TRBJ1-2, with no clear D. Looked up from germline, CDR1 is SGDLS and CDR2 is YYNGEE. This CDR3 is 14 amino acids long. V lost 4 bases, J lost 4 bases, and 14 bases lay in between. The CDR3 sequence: CASSPRGDGYGYTF. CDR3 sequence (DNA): TGTGCCAGCAGCCCCCGAGGTGACGGCTATGGCTACACCTTC. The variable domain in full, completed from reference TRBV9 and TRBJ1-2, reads DSGVTQTPKHLITATGQRVTLRCSPRSGDLSVYWYQQSLDQGLQFLIQYYNGEERAKGNILERFSAQQFPDLHSELNLSSLELGDSALYFCASSPRGDGYGYTFGSGTRLTVV.

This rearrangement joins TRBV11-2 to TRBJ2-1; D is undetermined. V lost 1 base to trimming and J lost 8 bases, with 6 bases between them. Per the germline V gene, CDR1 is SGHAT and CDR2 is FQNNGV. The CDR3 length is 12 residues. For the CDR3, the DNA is TGTGCCAGCAGCTTAGTGAGTGATGAGCAGTTCTTC. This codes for CASSLVSDEQFF.

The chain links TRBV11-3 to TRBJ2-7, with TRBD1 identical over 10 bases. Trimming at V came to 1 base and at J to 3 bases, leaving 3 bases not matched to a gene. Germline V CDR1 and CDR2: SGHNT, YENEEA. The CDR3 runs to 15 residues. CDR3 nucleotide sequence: TGTGCCAGCAGCTTAGCGGGACAGGGGTACTACGAGCAGTACTTC. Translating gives CASSLAGQGYYEQYF.

The CDR3 sequence: CASRPGSSGNTIYF. CDR3 DNA: TGTGCCAGTAGACCCGGGAGCTCTGGAAACACCATATATTTT. The chain recombines TRBV19 with TRBJ1-3; D is undetermined. V shed 6 bases and J shed 0 bases, with 9 bases lying between them. Germline-derived CDR1 and CDR2 are LNHDA and SQIVND (reference sequence). The CDR3 loop spans 14 amino acids.

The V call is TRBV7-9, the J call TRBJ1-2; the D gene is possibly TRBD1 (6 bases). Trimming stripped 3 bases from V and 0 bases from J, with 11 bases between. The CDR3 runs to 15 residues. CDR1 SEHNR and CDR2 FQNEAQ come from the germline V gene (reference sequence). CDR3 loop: CASSFGQPANYGYTF. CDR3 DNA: TGTGCCAGCAGCTTTGGACAGCCAGCTAACTATGGCTACACCTTC.

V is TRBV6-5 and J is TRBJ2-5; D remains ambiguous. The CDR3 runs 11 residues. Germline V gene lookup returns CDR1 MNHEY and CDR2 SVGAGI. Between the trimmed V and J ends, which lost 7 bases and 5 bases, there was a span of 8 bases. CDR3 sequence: CASKILETQYF. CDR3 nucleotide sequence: TGTGCCAGCAAAATACTGGAGACCCAGTACTTC.

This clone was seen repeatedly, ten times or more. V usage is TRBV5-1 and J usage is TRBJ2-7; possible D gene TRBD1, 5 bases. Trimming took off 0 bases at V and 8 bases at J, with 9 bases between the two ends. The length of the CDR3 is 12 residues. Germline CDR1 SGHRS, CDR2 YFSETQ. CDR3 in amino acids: CASSLVQGKQYF. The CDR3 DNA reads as TGCGCCAGCAGCTTGGTTCAGGGTAAGCAGTACTTC.

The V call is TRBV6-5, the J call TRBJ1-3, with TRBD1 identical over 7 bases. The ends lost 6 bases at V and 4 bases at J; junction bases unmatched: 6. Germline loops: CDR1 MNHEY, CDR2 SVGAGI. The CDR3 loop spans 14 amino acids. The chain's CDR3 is CASRPTGVGNTIYF. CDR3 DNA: TGTGCCAGCAGGCCCACAGGGGTAGGAAACACCATATATTTT.

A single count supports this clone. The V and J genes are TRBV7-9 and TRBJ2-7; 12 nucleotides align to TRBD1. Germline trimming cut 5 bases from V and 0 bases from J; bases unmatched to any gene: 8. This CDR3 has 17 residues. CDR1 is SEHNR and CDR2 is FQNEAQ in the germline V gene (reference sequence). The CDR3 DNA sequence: TGTGCCAGCAGCACGCCGGGACAGGGGGCTCCCTCCTACGAGCAGTACTTC. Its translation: CASSTPGQGAPSYEQYF.

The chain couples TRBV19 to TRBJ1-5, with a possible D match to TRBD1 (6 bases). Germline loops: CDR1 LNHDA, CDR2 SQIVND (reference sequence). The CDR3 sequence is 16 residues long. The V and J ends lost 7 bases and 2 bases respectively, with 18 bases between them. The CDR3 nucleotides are TGTGCCAGTAAGGGCTGGGACAAGGGAGGCAATCAGCCCCAGCATTTT. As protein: CASKGWDKGGNQPQHF.

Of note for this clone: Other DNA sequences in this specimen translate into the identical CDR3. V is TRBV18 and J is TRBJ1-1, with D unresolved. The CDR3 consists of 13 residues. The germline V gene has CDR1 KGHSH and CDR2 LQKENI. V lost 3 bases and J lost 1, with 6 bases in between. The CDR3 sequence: CASSPTRNTEAFF. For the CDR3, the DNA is TGTGCCAGCTCACCCACAAGGAACACTGAAGCTTTCTTT.

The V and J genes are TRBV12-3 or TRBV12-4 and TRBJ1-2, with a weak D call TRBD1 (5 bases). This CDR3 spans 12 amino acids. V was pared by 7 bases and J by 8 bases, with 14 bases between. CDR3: CASNIGTWGYTF. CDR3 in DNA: TGTGCCAGCAATATTGGGACTTGGGGCTACACCTTC.

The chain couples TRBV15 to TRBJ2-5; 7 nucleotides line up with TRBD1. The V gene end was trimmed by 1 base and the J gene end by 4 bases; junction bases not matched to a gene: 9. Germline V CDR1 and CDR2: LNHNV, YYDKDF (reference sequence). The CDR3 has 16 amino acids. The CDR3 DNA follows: TGTGCCACCAGCAGAGCTACAGTGCGACAGGGAGAGACCCAGTACTTC. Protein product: CATSRATVRQGETQYF.